These 29 T cell receptor beta chains were all obtained from the same sample, sequenced in a study of blood T cell repertoires in COVID-19. The assay was immunoSEQ multiplex PCR, and TCRdb's table has in-frame clones only and misses some. The data show 100,000 to 150,000 clones, 81% seen once. Sequencing was performed on peripheral blood. Every receptor here comes from a woman between 50 and 59 years old with acute or convalescent COVID-19.

This clone was seen a few times. Within the sample, other DNA sequences also encode this same CDR3. This chain connects TRBV3-1 (or the pseudogene TRBV3-2) to TRBJ2-1; no reliable D call. Germline CDR1 and CDR2: LGHDT and YNNKEL (reference sequence). The CDR3 runs 11 residues. Trimming shortened V by 4 bases and J by 7 bases, and 5 bases separated the two germline ends. CDR3 sequence (DNA): TGTGCCAGCAGCCTTAGAAATGAGCAGTTCTTC. Residues: CASSLRNEQFF.

This clone was observed once. The J gene is TRBJ2-6, the V gene TRBV28; 9 nucleotides match TRBD1. The CDR3 consists of 17 residues. The germline V gene encodes CDR1 MDHEN and CDR2 SYDVKM. J lost 12 bases, V lost 5 bases, and 17 bases had no gene match. CDR3 residues: CASSPTLGTGSVSVLTF. The CDR3 DNA sequence: TGTGCCAGCAGTCCCACTCTCGGGACAGGGAGTGTTAGCGTCCTGACTTTC.

This clone has just a few counts. V usage is TRBV5-1 and J usage is TRBJ1-1; D gene uncertain. CDR1 is SGHRS and CDR2 is YFSETQ in the germline V gene. Trimming cost V 0 bases and J 2 bases, with 8 bases left between them. The CDR3 consists of 14 residues. CDR3 sequence: CASSLAASNTEAFF. Written as DNA, the CDR3 is TGCGCCAGCAGCTTGGCCGCGAGTAACACTGAAGCTTTCTTT. Variable domain in full (rest from reference TRBV5-1 and TRBJ1-1): KAGVTQTPRYLIKTRGQQVTLSCSPISGHRSVSWYQQTPGQGLQFLFEYFSETQRNKGNFPGRFSGRQFSNSRSEMNVSTLELGDSALYLCASSLAASNTEAFFGQGTRLTVV.

This clone was seen only a few times. V usage is TRBV5-1 and J usage is TRBJ2-7; D may be TRBD1 (5 bases). Germline V gene data show CDR1 as SGHRS and CDR2 as YFSETQ. With 3 bases removed from V and 0 bases from J, the gap between germline ends came to 22 bases. The CDR3 spans 18 residues. In DNA form, the CDR3 reads TGCGCCAGCAGCTCCACAGCTGGTGGCAGGGCATTCTCCTACGAGCAGTACTTC. This sequence encodes CASSSTAGGRAFSYEQYF.

The chain links TRBV2 to TRBJ1-5; 8 bases map to TRBD1. The CDR3 consists of 16 residues. V shed 0 bases, J shed 5 bases, and the junction held 6 bases outside the gene matches. Germline assignment: CDR1 SNHLY and CDR2 FYNNEI. In nucleotides, the CDR3 is TGTGCCAGCAGTGAAGCCCTTCGACAGGGGTATCAGCCCCAGCATTTT. Translation: CASSEALRQGYQPQHF.

This clone was recorded a few times. The J gene is TRBJ1-1, the V gene TRBV12-3 or TRBV12-4; TRBD1 might be the D (6 bases). Deletions cut 5 bases from V and 1 base from J, with 8 bases between. The CDR3 spans 13 residues. As DNA, the CDR3 is TGTGCCAGCAGTCCACAGGGGAACACTGAAGCTTTCTTT. Its translation: CASSPQGNTEAFF.

The V gene is TRBV29-1, the J gene TRBJ2-1; 11 bases are a match to TRBD2. The CDR3 length is 16 residues. Trimming took 5 bases from V and 9 from J; bases not matched to a gene: 15. Germline lookup yields CDR1 SQVTM and CDR2 ANQGSEA. CDR3 DNA: TGCAGCGTTCCGACATGGACTAGCGGGTCTCACGGTGAGCAGTTCTTC. As protein: CSVPTWTSGSHGEQFF.

The genes are TRBV10-3 and TRBJ2-1, with D possibly TRBD2 on 6 matching bases. The CDR3 covers 12 residues. The germline V gene encodes CDR1 ENHRY and CDR2 SYGVKD. V was clipped by 4 bases and J by 7 bases, with 8 bases between them. The CDR3, as DNA: TGTGCCATCAGTGCTGGAGGGAATGAGCAGTTCTTC. It is translated as CAISAGGNEQFF.

This chain joins TRBV5-1 and TRBJ2-2; the D is unclear. This CDR3 has 17 residues. In germline, CDR1 is SGHRS, CDR2 YFSETQ. V dropped 0 bases and J dropped 0 bases, with 12 bases sitting between them. CDR3 protein: CASSLAVQLANTGELFF. CDR3 DNA sequence: TGCGCCAGCAGCTTGGCCGTACAGCTCGCGAACACCGGGGAGCTGTTTTTT.

V usage is TRBV19 and J usage is TRBJ2-1; D uncertain. V was cut by 6 bases and J by 0 bases, with 12 bases left in between. Looked up from germline, CDR1 is LNHDA and CDR2 is SQIVND (reference sequence). The CDR3 length is 15 residues. The CDR3 spells CASRPRMSSYNEQFF. The CDR3 DNA reads as TGTGCCAGTAGACCGAGGATGAGCTCCTACAATGAGCAGTTCTTC.

This clone has only one observation. This chain links TRBV3-1 (or the pseudogene TRBV3-2) with TRBJ1-6; D ambiguous. Per germline, CDR1 LGHDT and CDR2 YNNKEL (reference sequence). Trimming left V 5 bases short and J 11 bases short, with 16 bases between. The CDR3 runs 14 residues. CDR3 loop: CASSSQKARTPLHF. As DNA, the CDR3 is TGTGCCAGCAGCTCACAGAAGGCTCGCACACCCCTCCACTTT.

The V gene is TRBV10-2, the J gene TRBJ1-2; D gene ambiguous. Germline-derived CDR1 and CDR2 are WSHSY and SAAADI. V was trimmed by 3 bases and J by 3 bases, leaving 5 bases between them. CDR3 length: 12 residues. For the CDR3, the DNA is TGCGCCAGCAGTGACCAGGACTATGGCTACACCTTC. Amino acids: CASSDQDYGYTF.

The chain has TRBV16 and TRBJ1-4, with D perhaps TRBD1 (6 bases). The length of the CDR3 is 15 residues. With 2 bases removed from V and 3 bases from J, the gap between germline ends came to 10 bases. CDR1 is KGHSY, CDR2 FQNENV, per germline. The CDR3 reads CASSQPGASNEKLFF. CDR3 DNA: TGTGCCAGCAGCCAACCAGGGGCGTCTAATGAAAAACTGTTTTTT.

The chain combines TRBV28 with TRBJ2-7, with D perhaps TRBD1 (6 bases). The CDR3 length is 19 residues. The germline V gene encodes CDR1 MDHEN and CDR2 SYDVKM. Trimming shortened V by 3 bases and J by 2 bases, and 26 bases separated the two germline ends. This chain's CDR3 is CASSFSSGFGQQDPYEQYF. CDR3 coding DNA: TGTGCCAGCAGTTTCAGTTCGGGGTTCGGACAGCAAGACCCCTACGAGCAGTACTTC.

The V and J genes are TRBV24-1 and TRBJ2-7; TRBD1 is a possible D gene (5 bases). V was cut by 3 bases and J by 2 bases, with 7 bases left in between. Germline V CDR1 and CDR2: KGHDR, SFDVKD. The CDR3 consists of 13 residues. CDR3 in DNA: TGTGCCACCAGTGATCGGACAACCTACGAGCAGTACTTC. The encoded protein is CATSDRTTYEQYF.

Of note for this clone: A single base separates this from a much larger clone, so it may be a read error. The chain carries TRBV6-5 and TRBJ1-5, with a tentative D call TRBD1 (6 bases). The CDR3 length is 14 residues. The germline V and J ends were trimmed by 2 bases and 2 bases, with 7 bases remaining between them. The germline gives CDR1 MNHEY, CDR2 SVGAGI. DNA of the CDR3: TGTGCCAGCAGTTACCGACAGGGCAATCAGCCCCAGCATTTT. Residues: CASSYRQGNQPQHF.

The chain links TRBV7-9 to TRBJ1-2; 10 positions agree with TRBD1. The germline V gene encodes CDR1 SEHNR and CDR2 FQNEAQ (reference sequence). The CDR3 runs to 15 residues. The ends lost 3 bases at V and 4 bases at J; junction bases unmatched: 5. This CDR3 reads CASSFGTGDLYGYTF. In DNA, the CDR3 is TGTGCCAGCAGCTTTGGGACAGGGGACCTCTATGGCTACACCTTC.

The chain joins TRBV19 to TRBJ2-2; possibly TRBD2 for D (5 bases). CDR1 and CDR2 (germline): LNHDA, SQIVND (reference sequence). Trimming left V 5 bases short and J 13 bases short, with 14 bases between. The CDR3 is made up of 12 amino acids. In DNA form, the CDR3 reads TGTGCCAGTAGTCTGTTAGCCGGAGGGCTGTTTTTT. Translating it yields CASSLLAGGLFF.

The rearrangement links TRBV30 to TRBJ2-1; D is perhaps TRBD2 (6 bases). The CDR3 covers 15 residues. V was cut by 3 bases and J by 3 bases, with 15 bases left in between. CDR1 and CDR2 (germline): GTSNPN, SVGIG (reference sequence). This chain's CDR3 is CAWRPLSGFYNEQFF. In DNA, the CDR3 is TGTGCCTGGAGACCCCTCAGCGGGTTCTACAATGAGCAGTTCTTC.

With regard to this clone: This CDR3 is also generated by other DNA sequences in the sample. CDR3 sequence: CASSPTGGDTEAFF. CDR3 nucleotide sequence: TGTGCCAGCTCACCCACAGGGGGTGACACTGAAGCTTTCTTT. The chain recombines TRBV18 with TRBJ1-1, with 8 bases matching TRBD1. The CDR3 is 14 amino acids. The J segment lost 3 bases and the V segment lost 3 bases, leaving 3 bases of the junction unmatched. Germline CDR1 and CDR2: KGHSH and LQKENI.

This clone was detected only a few times. V usage is TRBV3-1 (or the pseudogene TRBV3-2) and J usage is TRBJ1-2; TRBD1 aligns across 8 bases. V lost 1 base and J lost 5; bases outside the gene matches: 6. The CDR3 runs to 15 residues. The germline gives CDR1 LGHDT, CDR2 YNNKEL (reference sequence). CDR3 in DNA: TGTGCCAGCAGCCAAGTAGGTACAGGGGGTTATGGCTACACCTTC. Translated: CASSQVGTGGYGYTF.

The V and J genes are TRBV6-2 or TRBV6-3 and TRBJ1-1, with D maybe TRBD1 (6 bases). The length of the CDR3 is 16 residues. V lost 2 bases and J 1 base, leaving 14 bases between the germline ends. CDR1 is MNHEY and CDR2 is SVGEGT in the germline V gene. The chain's CDR3 is CASSYPPQGTNTEAFF. In nucleotides, the CDR3 is TGTGCCAGCAGTTACCCCCCCCAGGGGACGAACACTGAAGCTTTCTTT.

J is TRBJ1-5 and V is TRBV7-2; no clear D gene. The CDR3 covers 13 residues. Trimming left V 3 bases short and J 3 bases short, with 6 bases between. Germline-derived CDR1 and CDR2 are SGHTA and FQGNSA. CDR3 DNA sequence: TGTGCCAGCAGCTTTAACTTCAATCAGCCCCAGCATTTT. Residues: CASSFNFNQPQHF.

The V and J genes are TRBV5-1 and TRBJ2-3, with 9 bases identical to TRBD1. CDR3 length: 15 residues. The junction had 1 base not matched to a gene; V was cut back by 0 bases and J by 2 bases. Germline V gene lookup returns CDR1 SGHRS and CDR2 YFSETQ. In DNA, the CDR3 is TGCGCCAGCAGCTTGGACAGGGGGCTCACAGATACGCAGTATTTT. This encodes CASSLDRGLTDTQYF. Combining the CDR3 with reference TRBV5-1 and TRBJ2-3 gives the whole variable domain KAGVTQTPRYLIKTRGQQVTLSCSPISGHRSVSWYQQTPGQGLQFLFEYFSETQRNKGNFPGRFSGRQFSNSRSEMNVSTLELGDSALYLCASSLDRGLTDTQYFGPGTRLTVL.

V is TRBV5-8 and J is TRBJ2-5; 11 nucleotides line up with TRBD1. The germline CDR1 and CDR2 sequences are SGHTS and YDEGEE. With V trimmed by 2 bases and J by 5 bases, 5 bases remained unmatched. The CDR3 has 15 residues. The CDR3 sequence is CASSLRTGGLETQYF. CDR3 nucleotide sequence: TGTGCCAGCAGCTTACGGACAGGGGGCTTGGAGACCCAGTACTTC.

The chain is built from TRBV2 and TRBJ1-3; D unresolved. The CDR3 is 15 amino acids. Trimming shortened V by 4 bases and J by 0 bases, and 10 bases separated the two germline ends. Germline V gives CDR1 SNHLY, CDR2 FYNNEI. This CDR3 is CASSVGLISGNTIYF. DNA for the CDR3: TGTGCCAGCAGTGTCGGACTGATCTCTGGAAACACCATATATTTT.

The chain couples TRBV19 to TRBJ2-1; 8 bases match TRBD2. The CDR3 is 15 amino acids. V gave up 4 bases and J gave up 2 bases; unmatched junction bases: 4. Germline V gene lookup returns CDR1 LNHDA and CDR2 SQIVND (reference sequence). CDR3 in DNA: TGTGCCAGTAGTACCAGCGGGGGCCCCTACAATGAGCAGTTCTTC. Protein: CASSTSGGPYNEQFF.

This clone was found once. The J gene is TRBJ2-7, the V gene TRBV21-1; the DNA was not compared with TRBD1, the D call given in the table. TRBV21-1 is assigned pseudogene status. This CDR3 is 13 amino acids long. CDR3 sequence (DNA): TGTGCCAGCATCCTGGCAGGGTCCTACGAGCAGTACTTC. Protein: CASILAGSYEQYF.

The rearrangement links TRBV19 to TRBJ2-3, with 8 bases lining up with TRBD2. V lost 4 bases, J lost 0 bases, and 15 bases stayed unmatched. This CDR3 region has 19 residues. CDR1 LNHDA and CDR2 SQIVND come from the germline V gene (reference sequence). The CDR3 loop is CASSRASGFGGYSTDTQYF. The CDR3, as DNA: TGTGCCAGTAGTAGGGCTAGCGGGTTCGGCGGTTACAGCACAGATACGCAGTATTTT.